Listed below are T cell receptor beta chains from one sample, sequenced in a study of OX40 agonist ivuxolimab in advanced cancers. Assay: immunoSEQ multiplex PCR; the TCRdb copy retains only in-frame clones and omits some. Here the sample spans roughly 49,000 clones, about nine tenths being singletons. The material was CD4+ or CD8+ T cells sorted from blood, obtained in a trial of the OX40 agonist ivuxolimab. The receptors were gathered from an adult with an advanced solid tumor such as melanoma, head and neck, liver or kidney cancer. Both conserved end residues are part of each CDR3. A D gene is named only where the DNA matches it firmly. Size is stated for part of the rows, as once, few or many counts, or as a class when the clone is expanded.

v_gene,len,j_gene,abundance,d_gene,CDR3nt,CDR3aa
TRBV5-8,20,TRBJ1-5,.,.,TGTGCCAGCAGCTTGGTCTTTCCGGGACACCGTGTGAACAGCAATCAGCCCCAGCATTTT,CASSLVFPGHRVNSNQPQHF
TRBV18,16,TRBJ1-1,.,.,TGTGCCAGCTCATCGAGCCCACCGTCTAGGAACACTGAAGCTTTCTTT,CASSSSPPSRNTEAFF
TRBV18,15,TRBJ2-6,.,.,TGTGCCAGCTCACCACCGATTTCTGGGGCCAACGTCCTGACTTTC,CASSPPISGANVLTF
TRBV28,16,TRBJ1-4,.,.,TGTGCCAGCAGTTTTAGGCGGCTAACAACTAATGAAAAACTGTTTTTT,CASSFRRLTTNEKLFF
TRBV6-1,20,TRBJ2-5,.,TRBD2,TGTGCCAGCAGTGAAGCAATGGTGACTAGCGGGAGGTTCAATGGAGAGACCCAGTACTTC,CASSEAMVTSGRFNGETQYF
TRBV30,18,TRBJ2-5,.,.,TGTGCCTGGAGTAGGGGGGGATTCGGACAGGGTCGGCAAGAGACCCAGTACTTC,CAWSRGGFGQGRQETQYF
TRBV2,16,TRBJ2-2,few,TRBD2,TGTGCCAGCAAAGCGGGGGGTCTCGCGAACACCGGGGAGCTGTTTTTT,CASKAGGLANTGELFF
TRBV6-5,14,TRBJ2-5,.,.,TGTGCCAGCAGTTACGGGGGCCCGTCGGAGACCCAGTACTTC,CASSYGGPSETQYF
TRBV5-1,14,TRBJ1-1,.,TRBD1,TGCGCCAGCAGCGCCGGGACAGGGGGCACTGAAGCTTTCTTT,CASSAGTGGTEAFF
TRBV27,15,TRBJ2-3,.,.,TGTGCCAGCAGTTTTTTGGGTCTCCGCACAGATACGCAGTATTTT,CASSFLGLRTDTQYF
TRBV19,13,TRBJ1-1,.,.,TGTGCCAGTAGCTTAAGACCAAACACTGAAGCTTTCTTT,CASSLRPNTEAFF
TRBV18,14,TRBJ1-5,.,TRBD1,TGTGCCAGCTCACCCCAGGGGGCAGGTCAGCCCCAGCATTTT,CASSPQGAGQPQHF
TRBV29-1,10,TRBJ1-1,.,.,TGCAGCGTTGAAGATTTCGTGGCTTTCTTT,CSVEDFVAFF
TRBV7-8,15,TRBJ2-7,.,.,TGTGCCAGCAGCTTAGTAGGGACGGTACCCTACGAGCAGTACTTC,CASSLVGTVPYEQYF
TRBV30,16,TRBJ1-6,.,.,TGTGCCTGGAGTGAGGACATTAACTCCTATAATTCACCCCTCCACTTT,CAWSEDINSYNSPLHF
TRBV14,16,TRBJ1-2,.,.,TGTGCCAGCAGCCAAGACCTATCGGGGAGGTTAGGTGGCTACACCTTC,CASSQDLSGRLGGYTF
TRBV19,14,TRBJ2-7,.,.,TGTGCCAGTAGTCTTGGGTCTTTCTCCTACGAGCAGTACTTC,CASSLGSFSYEQYF
TRBV5-1,14,TRBJ1-1,once,TRBD1,TGCGCCAGCAGCGAAAACACAGGGGGCACTGAAGCTTTCTTT,CASSENTGGTEAFF
TRBV10-3,12,TRBJ2-3,.,.,TGTGCCACCCGACAGGGCACAGATACGCAGTATTTT,CATRQGTDTQYF
TRBV29-1,14,TRBJ2-1,.,TRBD2,TGCAGCGTCGGGGGGGCTAGCGGGAGTAATGAGCAGTTCTTC,CSVGGASGSNEQFF
TRBV29-1,14,TRBJ1-2,.,TRBD1,TGCAGCGTTACAGGGGGACAGGGTAGTTCTGGCTACACCTTC,CSVTGGQGSSGYTF
TRBV7-7,15,TRBJ2-3,.,TRBD1,TGTGCTAGCAGCCCCGGACAGGGTGTCACAGATACGCAGTATTTT,CASSPGQGVTDTQYF
TRBV19,15,TRBJ2-1,.,.,TGTGCCAGGGGCCACGGGACGGAGACATACAATGAGCAGTTCTTC,CARGHGTETYNEQFF
TRBV19,16,TRBJ1-5,.,.,TGTGCCAGTAGTATGGTGGGCAGGGTGGGCAATCAGCCCCAGCATTTT,CASSMVGRVGNQPQHF
TRBV4-1,15,TRBJ2-5,.,.,TGCGCCAGCAGCCCGCCCGTTGGGGGTCCGGAGACCCAGTACTTC,CASSPPVGGPETQYF
TRBV6-5,11,TRBJ2-7,.,.,TGTGCCAGCGCCAGGGGCGGCGAGCAGTACTTC,CASARGGEQYF
TRBV18,15,TRBJ2-1,.,.,TGTGCCAGCTCAACCAGAGGGTCTACCTACAATGAGCAGTTCTTC,CASSTRGSTYNEQFF
TRBV28,15,TRBJ2-7,.,TRBD2,TGTGCCAGCAGGCCCCCGGGACTAGGTTCCTACGAGCAGTACTTC,CASRPPGLGSYEQYF
TRBV27,14,TRBJ2-7,.,TRBD1,TGTGCCAGCAGTTTGGAGAGGGGGCCCTACGAGCAGTACTTC,CASSLERGPYEQYF
TRBV30,11,TRBJ2-5,.,.,TGTGCCTGGAGTCCAGGCCCGGCCCAGTACTTC,CAWSPGPAQYF
TRBV28,14,TRBJ1-4,.,.,TGTGCCAGCAGTCCGGGGGGCCTAAATGAAAAACTGTTTTTT,CASSPGGLNEKLFF
TRBV7-3,13,TRBJ2-2,.,.,TGTGCCAGCAGCTTTTCCCCCCCCGGGGAGCTGTTTTTT,CASSFSPPGELFF
TRBV5-1,12,TRBJ2-1,.,TRBD1,TGCGCCAGCAGGGTGACAGGGGATGAGCAGTTCTTC,CASRVTGDEQFF
TRBV27,13,TRBJ1-5,few,.,TGTGCCAGCAGTCCTACGGGAAATCAGCCCCAGCATTTT,CASSPTGNQPQHF
TRBV18,15,TRBJ2-2,.,.,TGTGCCAGCTCACCAGAAGACGGGGTCCCCGGGGAGCTGTTTTTT,CASSPEDGVPGELFF
TRBV2,15,TRBJ2-7,.,TRBD1,TGTGCCAGCAGTTCCTACAGGGGGCCCTCCTACGAGCAGTACTTC,CASSSYRGPSYEQYF
TRBV5-1,17,TRBJ2-2,.,TRBD2,TGCGCCAGCAGCCCCCTACCGGGACTAGCGGACACCGGGGAGCTGTTTTTT,CASSPLPGLADTGELFF
TRBV10-3,14,TRBJ2-7,.,TRBD2,TGTGCCATCAGTGTCGGCGGGAGCTCCTACGAGCAGTACTTC,CAISVGGSSYEQYF
TRBV4-2,14,TRBJ2-1,.,.,TGTGCCAGCAGCCAAGGGGGAACAGTCATTGAGCAGTTCTTC,CASSQGGTVIEQFF
TRBV9,17,TRBJ1-3,.,TRBD1,TGTGCCAGCAGCGCCGACCTTGGGACAGGTCCGGGAAACACCATATATTTT,CASSADLGTGPGNTIYF
TRBV7-3,20,TRBJ2-3,.,.,TGTGCCAGCAGCTCAACGGGGGGCCCCTTAAGACCTTCTAGCACAGATACGCAGTATTTT,CASSSTGGPLRPSSTDTQYF
TRBV20-1,11,TRBJ1-1,.,.,TGCAGTGCCGAAAAGAACACTGAAGCTTTCTTT,CSAEKNTEAFF
TRBV6-1,14,TRBJ1-2,.,.,TGTGCCAGCAGTGAAGGTACAGGGCCCTATGGCTACACCTTC,CASSEGTGPYGYTF
TRBV28,15,TRBJ2-7,.,.,TGTGCCAGCAGGACTCCAGGGTCCGCGAGCCACGAGCAGTACTTC,CASRTPGSASHEQYF
TRBV18,14,TRBJ1-5,.,.,TGTGCCAGCTCACCAAAGGGGAGCAATCAGCCCCAGCATTTT,CASSPKGSNQPQHF
TRBV5-4,13,TRBJ2-5,.,.,TGTGCCAGCAGTCAAGGGGTCCAAGAGACCCAGTACTTC,CASSQGVQETQYF
TRBV11-2,15,TRBJ2-7,.,.,TGTGCCAGCAGCCCAACCGGGATCTTCAAGTACGAGCAGTACTTC,CASSPTGIFKYEQYF